This T cell receptor (beta chain) originates from a study of cytomegalovirus exposure and HLA in healthy donors. Study observations and caveats: There were some public TCRs occurring in many donors, but most TCR sequences were rare. Per a prior analysis, the majority of TCR beta V segments were productive roughly 87% or roughly 30% of the time. Association of a missense DCLRE1C variant with TCR beta V- and J-gene trimming was reported in a later analysis.

The PCR used 60 Vbeta and 13 Jbeta primers. The data were produced by immunoSEQ multiplex PCR, yet TCRdb's version contains in-frame clones alone and is incomplete. The sample holds 150,000 to 200,000 clones; 81% are singletons and the top ten take around 4%. A note on this clone: Its antigen is not known.

Sequenced: PBMCs. The sequence came from a man between 45 and 60 years old in good health and CMV-seronegative.

CDR3 protein: CASSREDSYEQYF. The CDR3 coding sequence is TGTGCCAGCAGCCGGGAGGATAGCTACGAGCAGTACTTC. V usage is TRBV7-2 and J usage is TRBJ2-7; TRBD2 matches 7 bases. CDR3 length: 13 residues. V trimming: 5 bases; J trimming: 3 bases; junction bases outside the gene matches: 4. Germline CDR1 SGHTA, CDR2 FQGNSA.